Presented here are 6 T cell receptor beta chains from one specimen sequenced in a study of CD8 T cells in Susac syndrome. Random hexamers were used to reverse transcribe 0.5 to 1 ug of RNA. From the immunoSEQ multiplex PCR reads, TCRdb called clonotypes with MiXCR, one entry per CDR3 protein. The profile shows roughly 200,000 distinct CDR3 sequences, less than 95% of them singletons. The sequenced sample consisted of CD4+ T cells from PBMCs. The receptors originated from a human donor in good health.

The rearrangement links TRBV29-1 to TRBJ1-2; 9 nucleotides agree with TRBD1. Germline V lookup: CDR1 SQVTM, CDR2 ANQGSEA. The V and J ends lost 2 bases and 4 bases, in that order; junction bases with no gene match: 5. The CDR3 contains 14 residues. The CDR3 sequence: CSVERTGAGYGYTF. The CDR3 DNA follows: TGCAGCGTTGAAAGGACAGGGGCGGGCTATGGCTACACCTTC.

This rearrangement joins TRBV3-1 to TRBJ2-3; D gene uncertain. V was clipped by 4 bases and J by 2 bases, with 13 bases between them. Per germline, CDR1 LGHDT and CDR2 YNNKEL (reference sequence). The CDR3 is 15 residues long. Written as DNA, the CDR3 is TGTGCCAGCAGCCCAGCCGGGCCGCTCACAGATACGCAGTATTTT. Translated, it gives CASSPAGPLTDTQYF.

The V gene is TRBV29-1, the J gene TRBJ2-7; D is perhaps TRBD1 (6 bases). The V gene's germline CDR1 is SQVTM and CDR2 ANQGSEA. V was cut by 6 bases and J by 0 bases, with 12 bases left in between. CDR3 length: 13 residues. The CDR3 DNA is TGCAGCGTACGGGACATTTTCTCCTACGAGCAGTACTTC. Its translation is CSVRDIFSYEQYF.

The chain carries TRBV6-2 or TRBV6-3 and TRBJ1-1, with D uncertain. The germline CDR1 and CDR2 sequences are MNHEY and SVGEGT. Trimming left V 0 bases short and J 4 bases short, with 9 bases between. This CDR3 region has 14 residues. CDR3 bases: TGTGCCAGCAGTTACTCCGCACGGGGCACTGAAGCTTTCTTT. Its translation: CASSYSARGTEAFF.

This sequence joins TRBV7-9 and TRBJ2-2, with unresolved D. This CDR3 comprises 15 residues. Germline CDR1 is SEHNR and CDR2 is FQNEAQ (reference sequence). V was clipped by 5 bases and J by 3 bases, with 13 bases between them. CDR3 bases: TGTGCCAGCAGCCCGCGTAGGACCTACACCGGGGAGCTGTTTTTT. It yields the protein CASSPRRTYTGELFF. Full variable domain (outside the CDR3, taken from reference TRBV7-9 and TRBJ2-2): DTGVSQNPRHKITKRGQNVTFRCDPISEHNRLYWYRQTLGQGPEFLTYFQNEAQLEKSRLLSDRFSAERPKGSFSTLEIQRTEQGDSAMYLCASSPRRTYTGELFFGEGSRLTVL.

The chain employs TRBV18 and TRBJ2-1, with TRBD2 identical over 9 bases. J lost 9 bases, V lost 1 base, and 10 bases had no gene match. Germline assignment: CDR1 KGHSH and CDR2 LQKENI. The length of the CDR3 is 16 residues. Here the CDR3 reads CASSPLRLAGPGEQFF. The CDR3 DNA is TGTGCCAGCTCACCACTGCGTCTAGCGGGGCCCGGTGAGCAGTTCTTC.